This T cell receptor (beta chain) originates from a study of T cells in Graves' hyperthyroidism and ophthalmopathy. Patients showing uncontrolled infection, other autoimmune disease, pregnancy or lactation were ineligible. RNA transcripts yielded amplified TCR beta CDR3 regions. A set of HTBI primers served as the primers for a first-round RT-PCR of the TCR CDR3. One entry per CDR3 protein, called by TCRdb with MiXCR from the multiplex PCR reads. The sample lists about 740,000 distinct CDR3 sequences, 11% to 15% occurring once. The sample was blood. This TCR was sampled from a woman aged 18 to 35 with Graves' hyperthyroidism.

The CDR3 loop is CASVRTDRYATNEKLFF. CDR3 bases: TGTGCCAGCGTACGGACAGACCGCTACGCAACTAATGAAAAACTGTTTTTT. This chain links TRBV6-1 with TRBJ1-4; tentatively, D is TRBD1 (6 bases). With 8 bases removed from V and 0 bases from J, the gap between germline ends came to 19 bases. The CDR3 is 17 residues long. Germline assignment: CDR1 MNHNS and CDR2 SASEGT.